These 25 T cell receptor beta chains came from one sample sequenced in a study of cytomegalovirus exposure and HLA in healthy donors. The data were produced by immunoSEQ multiplex PCR, yet TCRdb's version contains in-frame clones alone and is incomplete. The sample has 120,000 to 150,000 clones, around 90% seen once; the top ten hold under 9%. Sequenced: PBMCs. The receptor source for this set is a man between 18 and 35 years old in good health and CMV-seropositive.

This clone was recorded only once. The chain employs TRBV29-1 and TRBJ1-1; D remains unclear. V dropped 0 bases and J dropped 0 bases, with 8 bases sitting between them. From germline, CDR1 is SQVTM and CDR2 ANQGSEA. The CDR3 contains 14 residues. The CDR3 sequence is CSVEDGVLNTEAFF. The CDR3 DNA sequence: TGCAGCGTTGAAGACGGGGTACTGAACACTGAAGCTTTCTTT. Full variable domain (rest looked up from reference TRBV29-1 and TRBJ1-1): SAVISQKPSRDICQRGTSLTIQCQVDSQVTMMFWYRQQPGQSLTLIATANQGSEATYESGFVIDKFPISRPNLTFSTLTVSNMSPEDSSIYLCSVEDGVLNTEAFFGQGTRLTVV.

The rearrangement joins TRBV5-4 to TRBJ2-1; TRBD2 matches at 10 bases. V gave up 4 bases and J gave up 4 bases; unmatched junction bases: 5. Germline CDR1 is SGHNT and CDR2 is YYREEE (reference sequence). The CDR3 spans 15 residues. CDR3 in DNA: TGTGCCAGCAGCCCAGGGACTAGCGAGTACAATGAGCAGTTCTTC. Protein sequence: CASSPGTSEYNEQFF.

CDR3 protein: CATSRVGASTDTQYF. CDR3 DNA sequence: TGTGCCACCAGCAGAGTGGGGGCGAGCACAGATACGCAGTATTTT. V is TRBV15 and J is TRBJ2-3, with D possibly TRBD1 on 6 matching bases. This CDR3 is 15 amino acids long. CDR1 LNHNV and CDR2 YYDKDF come from the germline V gene (reference sequence). V lost 1 base to trimming and J lost 0 bases, with 8 bases between them.

The rearrangement links TRBV4-2 to TRBJ2-3, with 11 bases lining up with TRBD2. The CDR3 spans 18 residues. Losses at the gene ends were 0 bases for V and 5 bases for J; bases not matched to a gene: 10. Looked up from germline, CDR1 is LGHNA and CDR2 is YNFKEQ. The CDR3 nucleotides are TGTGCCAGCAGCCAAGATACTAGCGGGGGCGTCGGAGTAGATACGCAGTATTTT. The encoded protein is CASSQDTSGGVGVDTQYF.

The rearrangement uses TRBV6-6 and TRBJ1-2; 7 bases map to TRBD1. CDR1 MNHNY and CDR2 SVGAGI come from the germline V gene (reference sequence). The CDR3 has 14 residues. Germline trimming cut 2 bases from V and 4 bases from J; bases unmatched to any gene: 4. CDR3 sequence: CASSYVGDSYGYTF. DNA of the CDR3: TGTGCCAGCAGTTACGTGGGGGACAGCTATGGCTACACCTTC.

The CDR3 coding sequence is TGCGCCAGCAGCACCGGGGACAGGGAGGGGACACCCCTCCACTTT. It specifies CASSTGDREGTPLHF. The chain recombines TRBV5-1 with TRBJ1-6, with TRBD1 identical over 9 bases. Germline V CDR1 and CDR2: SGHRS, YFSETQ. The CDR3 totals 15 residues. After removal of 4 bases from V and 11 bases from J, the junction contained 10 bases not matched to a gene.

The gene calls are TRBV27 and TRBJ1-1; 8 bases match TRBD1. This CDR3 contains 15 residues. V gave up 5 bases and J gave up 1 base; unmatched junction bases: 6. Germline CDR1 MNHEY, CDR2 SMNVEV (reference sequence). The CDR3 DNA reads as TGTGCCAGCAGTCCACGACAGGGGCGGAACACTGAAGCTTTCTTT. It yields the protein CASSPRQGRNTEAFF.

The gene calls are TRBV5-1 and TRBJ2-7, with TRBD2 matching over 8 bases. V gave up 4 bases and J gave up 7 bases; unmatched junction bases: 16. The CDR3 is 16 amino acids. CDR1 is SGHRS, CDR2 YFSETQ, per germline. Here the CDR3 reads CASSPGVAGNQGEQYF. The CDR3 DNA reads TGCGCCAGCAGCCCTGGGGTAGCGGGGAACCAGGGGGAGCAGTACTTC. The full variable domain, its missing parts supplied by reference TRBV5-1 and TRBJ2-7, is KAGVTQTPRYLIKTRGQQVTLSCSPISGHRSVSWYQQTPGQGLQFLFEYFSETQRNKGNFPGRFSGRQFSNSRSEMNVSTLELGDSALYLCASSPGVAGNQGEQYFGPGTRLTVT.

The chain uses TRBV15 and TRBJ1-4; D is uncertain. The V gene lost 0 bases and the J gene lost 4 bases, with 18 bases spanning the gap. This CDR3 contains 18 residues. Germline loops: CDR1 LNHNV, CDR2 YYDKDF (reference sequence). For the CDR3, the DNA is TGTGCCACCAGCAGAGAGAAGTGGAGGTTCGTCCTTAATGAAAAACTGTTTTTT. Its protein is CATSREKWRFVLNEKLFF.

The chain employs TRBV7-8 and TRBJ2-7; 11 positions agree with TRBD2. This CDR3 has 19 residues. Germline-derived CDR1 and CDR2 are SGHVS and FQNEAQ. Trimming took 4 bases from V and 2 from J; bases not matched to a gene: 16. CDR3 nucleotide sequence: TGTGCCAGCAGCTCCTTTAAGTTGGTGCCTAGCGGGAGGCCCTACGAGCAGTACTTC. It codes for CASSSFKLVPSGRPYEQYF.

This chain uses TRBV9 with TRBJ1-1; TRBD1 is a possible D gene (5 bases). V lost 3 bases and J lost 5, with 11 bases in between. The CDR3 contains 13 residues. Germline V gives CDR1 SGDLS, CDR2 YYNGEE. The chain's CDR3 is CASSEARDTEAFF. The DNA of the CDR3 is TGTGCCAGCAGCGAAGCCAGGGATACTGAAGCTTTCTTT. Using reference TRBV9 and TRBJ1-1 for the parts outside the CDR3, the full variable domain is DSGVTQTPKHLITATGQRVTLRCSPRSGDLSVYWYQQSLDQGLQFLIQYYNGEERAKGNILERFSAQQFPDLHSELNLSSLELGDSALYFCASSEARDTEAFFGQGTRLTVV.

This chain links TRBV2 with TRBJ2-5, with TRBD2 matching 14 bases. Germline V gene sequence: CDR1 SNHLY, CDR2 FYNNEI. This CDR3 contains 16 residues. The V gene end was trimmed by 5 bases and the J gene end by 5 bases; junction bases not matched to a gene: 7. CDR3 amino acids: CASSSGLAGGSETQYF. The CDR3 DNA is TGTGCCAGCAGTTCCGGACTAGCGGGGGGATCGGAGACCCAGTACTTC. The full variable domain, in which reference TRBV2 and TRBJ2-5 provide the parts outside the CDR3, is EPEVTQTPSHQVTQMGQEVILRCVPISNHLYFYWYRQILGQKVEFLVSFYNNEISEKSEIFDDQFSVERPDGSNFTLKIRSTKLEDSAMYFCASSSGLAGGSETQYFGPGTRLLVL.

The chain combines TRBV19 with TRBJ2-5, with 8 positions matching TRBD2. After removal of 0 bases from V and 4 bases from J, the junction contained 7 bases not matched to a gene. This CDR3 is 16 amino acids long. Germline V CDR1 and CDR2: LNHDA, SQIVND (reference sequence). CDR3 region: CASSIDRQAGVETQYF. The CDR3 nucleotides read TGTGCCAGTAGTATAGATAGGCAAGCGGGAGTAGAGACCCAGTACTTC.

The chain couples TRBV7-2 to TRBJ1-3; perhaps TRBD1 as D (5 bases). Trimming cost V 4 bases and J 0 bases, with 7 bases left between them. The CDR3 loop spans 14 amino acids. CDR1 and CDR2 (germline): SGHTA, FQGNSA. The CDR3 loop is CASSSTASGNTIYF. In DNA, the CDR3 is TGTGCCAGCAGCTCGACAGCCTCTGGAAACACCATATATTTT.

In DNA form, the CDR3 reads TGTGCCAGCAGTTTAGGGACTAGCGGGAAGGGGCAGTTCTTC. Translation gives CASSLGTSGKGQFF. V is TRBV27 and J is TRBJ2-1; 13 nucleotides line up with TRBD2. Germline V CDR1 and CDR2: MNHEY, SMNVEV (reference sequence). V dropped 2 bases and J dropped 12; count of bases not matched to a gene: 4. CDR3 length: 14 residues.

The J gene is TRBJ1-5, the V gene TRBV2, with 12 bases aligning to TRBD1. The CDR3 runs 16 residues. CDR1 is SNHLY and CDR2 is FYNNEI in the germline V gene. V trimming: 4 bases; J trimming: 2 bases; junction bases outside the gene matches: 3. The CDR3 region has the DNA TGTGCCAGCAGTGGGGACAGGGGGCGAGGCAATCAGCCCCAGCATTTT. It codes for CASSGDRGRGNQPQHF.

In DNA form, the CDR3 reads TGTGCCAGCAGCTCACAGGGGGATGAGCAGTTCTTC. As protein: CASSSQGDEQFF. The chain recombines TRBV7-9 with TRBJ2-1, with TRBD1 matching 8 bases. J was trimmed by 8 bases and V by 4 bases; bases with no gene match: 1. Germline V gives CDR1 SEHNR, CDR2 FQNEAQ (reference sequence). This CDR3 is built from 12 residues.

The chain recombines TRBV5-1 with TRBJ2-3, with TRBD2 matching over 11 bases. The CDR3 sequence is 16 residues long. J lost 3 bases, V lost 4 bases, and 7 bases had no gene match. CDR1 SGHRS and CDR2 YFSETQ come from the germline V gene. The CDR3 nucleotides are TGCGCCAGCAGCCGGCGACTAGCGGGGTCAACAGATACGCAGTATTTT. It yields the protein CASSRRLAGSTDTQYF. The full variable domain, rest sourced from reference TRBV5-1 and TRBJ2-3, is KAGVTQTPRYLIKTRGQQVTLSCSPISGHRSVSWYQQTPGQGLQFLFEYFSETQRNKGNFPGRFSGRQFSNSRSEMNVSTLELGDSALYLCASSRRLAGSTDTQYFGPGTRLTVL.

The chain has TRBV2 and TRBJ1-3; D possibly corresponds to TRBD1 (6 bases). V was trimmed by 4 bases and J by 0 bases, leaving 13 bases between them. Germline assignment: CDR1 SNHLY and CDR2 FYNNEI. The CDR3 runs 16 residues. CDR3 sequence (DNA): TGTGCCAGCAGTGCCGGGACACGAACCTCTGGAAACACCATATATTTT. Its protein product is CASSAGTRTSGNTIYF.

This clone was seen a single time. The chain couples TRBV6-5 to TRBJ1-5; D is unclear. This CDR3 has 13 residues. Per germline, CDR1 MNHEY and CDR2 SVGAGI. V shed 5 bases and J shed 7 bases, with 12 bases lying between them. CDR3 sequence reads: CASSMRSRQPQHF. The CDR3 DNA follows: TGTGCCAGCAGTATGCGGTCTCGACAGCCCCAGCATTTT.

J is TRBJ2-1 and V is TRBV5-6; 7 nucleotides agree with TRBD2. V was clipped by 4 bases and J by 2 bases; unmatched bases: 9. This CDR3 is built from 16 residues. CDR1 and CDR2 (germline): SGHDT, YYEEEE. The CDR3 DNA is TGTGCCAGCAGCCCCTTAGCGGGTGGAGCCTACAATGAGCAGTTCTTC. Its translation: CASSPLAGGAYNEQFF.

The chain links TRBV7-9 to TRBJ2-7, with 11 bases that match TRBD1. CDR3 size: 14 residues. Germline assignment: CDR1 SEHNR and CDR2 FQNEAQ (reference sequence). The J segment lost 4 bases and the V segment lost 5 bases, leaving 4 bases of the junction unmatched. The chain's CDR3 is CASSRGQGAYEQYF. The CDR3 DNA reads as TGTGCCAGCAGCAGAGGACAGGGGGCATACGAGCAGTACTTC.

This clone was seen a few times. The genes are TRBV5-1 and TRBJ1-1; D gene unclear. Germline CDR1 is SGHRS and CDR2 is YFSETQ. Trimming left V 4 bases short and J 0 bases short, with 10 bases between. The CDR3 contains 14 residues. The CDR3 region is CASSPGSLNTEAFF. CDR3 coding DNA: TGCGCCAGCAGCCCGGGATCCTTGAACACTGAAGCTTTCTTT.

The rearrangement joins TRBV27 to TRBJ1-6; TRBD1 aligns across 9 bases. CDR1 is MNHEY, CDR2 SMNVEV, per germline (reference sequence). Trimming cost V 6 bases and J 14 bases; bases outside gene matches: 26. The CDR3 length is 19 residues. CDR3 in amino acids: CASSPGPPGDRARGYSLHF. CDR3 sequence (DNA): TGTGCCAGCAGCCCGGGCCCTCCTGGGGACAGGGCAAGGGGATATTCCCTCCACTTT.

This sequence joins TRBV30 and TRBJ2-1; 9 bases line up with TRBD2. This CDR3 region has 15 residues. V gave up 3 bases and J gave up 6 bases; unmatched junction bases: 9. CDR1 and CDR2 from the germline V gene are GTSNPN and SVGIG (reference sequence). The CDR3 is CAWSEGTSSFNEQFF. CDR3 nucleotides: TGTGCCTGGAGCGAGGGGACTAGCAGCTTCAATGAGCAGTTCTTC. The full variable domain, completed using reference TRBV30 and TRBJ2-1, is SQTIHQWPATLVQPVGSPLSLECTVEGTSNPNLYWYRQAAGRGLQLLFYSVGIGQISSEVPQNLSASRPQDRQFILSSKKLLLSDSGFYLCAWSEGTSSFNEQFFGPGTRLTVL.